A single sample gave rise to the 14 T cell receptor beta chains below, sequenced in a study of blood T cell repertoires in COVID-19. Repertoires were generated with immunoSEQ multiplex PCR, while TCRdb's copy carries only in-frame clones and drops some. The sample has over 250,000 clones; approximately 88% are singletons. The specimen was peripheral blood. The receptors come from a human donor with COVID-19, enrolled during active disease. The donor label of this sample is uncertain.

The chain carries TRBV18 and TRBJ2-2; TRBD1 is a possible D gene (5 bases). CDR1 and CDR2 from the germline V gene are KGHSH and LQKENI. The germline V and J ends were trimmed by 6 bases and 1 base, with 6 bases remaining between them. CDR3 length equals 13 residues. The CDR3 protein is CASSTGNTGELFF. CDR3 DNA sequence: TGTGCCAGCTCTACAGGGAACACCGGGGAGCTGTTTTTT.

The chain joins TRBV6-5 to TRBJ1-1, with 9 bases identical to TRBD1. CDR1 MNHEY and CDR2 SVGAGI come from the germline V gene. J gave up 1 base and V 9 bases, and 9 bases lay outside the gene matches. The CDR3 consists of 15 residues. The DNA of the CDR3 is TGTGCCAGTCAAACAGGGGGCGGACGGAACACTGAAGCTTTCTTT. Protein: CASQTGGGRNTEAFF.

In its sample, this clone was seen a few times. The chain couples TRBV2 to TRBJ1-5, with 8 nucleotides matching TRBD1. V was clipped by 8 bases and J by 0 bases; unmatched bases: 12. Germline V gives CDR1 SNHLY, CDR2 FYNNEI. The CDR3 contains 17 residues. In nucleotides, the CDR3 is TGTGCCAGCCGATCCACAGGGGGATCCTATAGCAATCAGCCCCAGCATTTT. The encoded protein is CASRSTGGSYSNQPQHF.

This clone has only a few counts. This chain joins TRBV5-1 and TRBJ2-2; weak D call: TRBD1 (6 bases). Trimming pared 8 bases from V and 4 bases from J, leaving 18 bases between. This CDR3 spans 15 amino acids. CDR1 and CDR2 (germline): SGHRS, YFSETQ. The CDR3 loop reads CASTFAWGRTGELFF. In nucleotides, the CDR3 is TGCGCCAGTACCTTTGCATGGGGGCGCACCGGGGAGCTGTTTTTT.

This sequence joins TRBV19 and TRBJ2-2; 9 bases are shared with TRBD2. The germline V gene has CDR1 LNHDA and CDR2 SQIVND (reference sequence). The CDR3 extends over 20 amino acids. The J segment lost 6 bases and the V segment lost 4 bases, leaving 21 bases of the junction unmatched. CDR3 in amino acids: CASSRTIGQLSGRSSGELFF. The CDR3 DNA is TGTGCCAGTAGTAGAACGATAGGACAGCTTAGCGGGAGATCGTCCGGGGAGCTGTTTTTT.

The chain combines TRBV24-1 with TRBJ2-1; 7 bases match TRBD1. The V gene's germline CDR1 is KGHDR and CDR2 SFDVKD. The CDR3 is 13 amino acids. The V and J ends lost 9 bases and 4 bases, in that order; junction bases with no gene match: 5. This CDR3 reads CATRDSRYNEQFF. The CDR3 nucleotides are TGTGCCACCCGGGACAGCCGATACAATGAGCAGTTCTTC.

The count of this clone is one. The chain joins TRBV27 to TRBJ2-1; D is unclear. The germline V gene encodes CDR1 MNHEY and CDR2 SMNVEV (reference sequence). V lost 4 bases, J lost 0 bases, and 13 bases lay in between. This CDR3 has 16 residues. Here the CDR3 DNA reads TGTGCCAGCAGTTCCCGAGGCCGAAGCTCCTACAATGAGCAGTTCTTC. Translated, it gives CASSSRGRSSYNEQFF.

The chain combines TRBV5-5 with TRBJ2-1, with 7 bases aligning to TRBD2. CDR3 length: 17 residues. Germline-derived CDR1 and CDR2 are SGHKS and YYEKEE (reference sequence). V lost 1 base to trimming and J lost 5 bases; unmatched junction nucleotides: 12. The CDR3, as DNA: TGTGCCAGCAGCTTGAAAATAAGGGAGGGCCCCCACAATGAGCAGTTCTTC. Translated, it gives CASSLKIREGPHNEQFF.

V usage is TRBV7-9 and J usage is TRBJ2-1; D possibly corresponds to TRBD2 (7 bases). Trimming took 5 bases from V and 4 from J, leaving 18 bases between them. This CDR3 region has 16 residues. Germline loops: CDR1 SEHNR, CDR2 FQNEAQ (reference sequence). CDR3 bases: TGTGCCAGCAGCCCCGAAGGGGGGCGGGAGTACAATGAGCAGTTCTTC. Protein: CASSPEGGREYNEQFF.

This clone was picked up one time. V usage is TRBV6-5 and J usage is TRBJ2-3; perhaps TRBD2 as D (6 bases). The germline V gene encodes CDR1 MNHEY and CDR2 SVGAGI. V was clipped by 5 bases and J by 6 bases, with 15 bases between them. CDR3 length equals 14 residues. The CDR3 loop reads CASSNRDSADTQYF. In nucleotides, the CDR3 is TGTGCCAGCAGTAATCGGGACTCCGCTGATACGCAGTATTTT.

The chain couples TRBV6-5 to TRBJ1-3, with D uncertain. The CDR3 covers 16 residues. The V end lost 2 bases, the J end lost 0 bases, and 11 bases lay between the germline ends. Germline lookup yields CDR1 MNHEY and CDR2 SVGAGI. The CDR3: CASSYKRPSSGNTIYF. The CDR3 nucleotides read TGTGCCAGCAGTTACAAGAGGCCAAGCTCTGGAAACACCATATATTTT.

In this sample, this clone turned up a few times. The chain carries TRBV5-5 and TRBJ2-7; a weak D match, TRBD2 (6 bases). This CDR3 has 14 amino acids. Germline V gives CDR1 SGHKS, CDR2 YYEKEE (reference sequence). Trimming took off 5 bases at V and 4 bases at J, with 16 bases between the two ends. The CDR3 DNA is TGTGCCAGCAGACCTAGCGTGGGAGGTTACGAGCAGTACTTC. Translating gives CASRPSVGGYEQYF.

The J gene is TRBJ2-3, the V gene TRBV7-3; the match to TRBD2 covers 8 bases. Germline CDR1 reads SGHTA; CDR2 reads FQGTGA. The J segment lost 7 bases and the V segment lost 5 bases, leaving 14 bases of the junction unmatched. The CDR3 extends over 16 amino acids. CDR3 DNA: TGTGCCAGCAGCCAATTCAGCGGGAGTTATGGAAATACGCAGTATTTT. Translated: CASSQFSGSYGNTQYF.

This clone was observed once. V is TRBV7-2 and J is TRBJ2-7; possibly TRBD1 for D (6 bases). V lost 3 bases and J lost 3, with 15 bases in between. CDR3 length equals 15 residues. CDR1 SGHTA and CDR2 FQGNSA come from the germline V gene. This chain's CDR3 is CASSFSGTSDYEQYF. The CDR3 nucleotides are TGTGCCAGCAGCTTTTCCGGGACATCTGACTACGAGCAGTACTTC.